This passage covers 31 T cell receptor beta chains from one sample sequenced in a study of CD8 T cells in Susac syndrome. An input of about 0.5 to 1 ug of RNA was subjected to reverse transcription using random hexamers. TCRdb passed the immunoSEQ multiplex PCR reads through MiXCR, listing each CDR3 protein once. The sample has more than 100,000 distinct CDR3 sequences; roughly 95% are singletons. Material: CD4+ T cells from PBMCs. The receptors here all came from a human donor with Susac syndrome.

The rearrangement joins TRBV12-3 or TRBV12-4 to TRBJ2-7; no clear D. This CDR3 region has 17 residues. V lost 3 bases, J lost 2 bases, and 20 bases lay in between. The CDR3 DNA is TGTGCCAGCAGTTTGGGCACGGGTGGGCAGACACCCTACGAGCAGTACTTC. Translating it yields CASSLGTGGQTPYEQYF.

V is TRBV12-3 or TRBV12-4 and J is TRBJ1-1; 9 bases agree with TRBD1. Trimming took 4 bases from V and 7 from J; bases not matched to a gene: 13. CDR3 size: 16 residues. CDR3 amino acids: CASSSTGGWNKGEAFF. The CDR3 coding sequence is TGTGCCAGCAGTTCAACAGGGGGCTGGAACAAGGGTGAAGCTTTCTTT.

This clonotype was recorded only once. The chain employs TRBV10-3 and TRBJ1-5; tentative D call: TRBD1 (5 bases). The CDR3 is 15 residues long. Per germline, CDR1 ENHRY and CDR2 SYGVKD. V dropped 3 bases and J dropped 2 bases, with 11 bases sitting between them. As DNA, the CDR3 is TGTGCCATCAGTGAAGGTGTAGGGGGCAATCAGCCCCAGCATTTT. As protein: CAISEGVGGNQPQHF.

This clonotype was seen just once. V and J are TRBV7-9 and TRBJ2-1; 8 nucleotides align to TRBD1. The CDR3 has 15 residues. Looked up from germline, CDR1 is SEHNR and CDR2 is FQNEAQ (reference sequence). With V trimmed by 7 bases and J by 6 bases, 11 bases remained unmatched. The CDR3 nucleotides are TGTGCCAGCACCCTCCCCGGGACAGGCACCAATGAGCAGTTCTTC. Protein: CASTLPGTGTNEQFF.

The chain combines TRBV6-6 with TRBJ1-4; D possibly corresponds to TRBD1 (5 bases). CDR3 length: 15 residues. Germline values: CDR1 MNHNY, CDR2 SVGAGI (reference sequence). The V gene lost 0 bases and the J gene lost 4 bases, with 9 bases spanning the gap. The CDR3: CASSYSGALNEKLFF. CDR3 bases: TGTGCCAGCAGTTACTCAGGGGCACTTAATGAAAAACTGTTTTTT.

The J gene is TRBJ2-5, the V gene TRBV18; 9 bases map to TRBD1. J lost 4 bases, V lost 3 bases, and 6 bases had no gene match. CDR3 length: 15 amino acids. Germline loops: CDR1 KGHSH, CDR2 LQKENI. The CDR3 nucleotides are TGTGCCAGCTCACCTCCGGGACAGGGCAGAGAGACCCAGTACTTC. The encoded protein is CASSPPGQGRETQYF.

This chain uses TRBV6-1 with TRBJ2-1, with 9 bases fitting TRBD2. This CDR3 has 16 residues. The ends lost 8 bases at V and 2 bases at J; junction bases unmatched: 10. Germline V gives CDR1 MNHNS, CDR2 SASEGT. The CDR3 region has the DNA TGTGCCAGCCGAAGGGGTAGCGGGAGTGCCTACAATGAGCAGTTCTTC. It specifies CASRRGSGSAYNEQFF.

CDR3 sequence (DNA): TGTGCCAGCAGTGAAGCAGGGTATGGCTACACCTTC. This gives the protein CASSEAGYGYTF. This chain joins TRBV6-1 and TRBJ1-2; D is ambiguous. The CDR3 contains 12 residues. V was clipped by 0 bases and J by 5 bases, with 4 bases between them. The germline gives CDR1 MNHNS, CDR2 SASEGT.

This clonotype was recorded once. J is TRBJ2-3 and V is TRBV9; 7 positions agree with TRBD2. J gave up 5 bases and V 3 bases, and 9 bases lay outside the gene matches. Germline CDR1 SGDLS, CDR2 YYNGEE. This CDR3 is 15 amino acids long. This CDR3 is CASSGGSRKEDTQYF. The CDR3 bases are TGTGCCAGCAGCGGCGGGAGCAGAAAGGAAGATACGCAGTATTTT.

This sequence joins TRBV7-6 and TRBJ2-1; a weak D match, TRBD2 (5 bases). V was trimmed by 5 bases and J by 8 bases, leaving 10 bases between them. The CDR3 loop spans 12 amino acids. The V gene's germline CDR1 is SGHVS and CDR2 FNYEAQ. The DNA of the CDR3 is TGTGCCAGCAGCCAGGCGGGCGATGAGCAGTTCTTC. It translates to CASSQAGDEQFF.

The chain joins TRBV20-1 to TRBJ2-3; TRBD1 or TRBD2 may be the D gene (5 bases each). Germline V gene sequence: CDR1 DFQATT, CDR2 SNEGSKA (reference sequence). The CDR3 is 15 residues long. The V gene lost 3 bases and the J gene lost 3 bases, with 16 bases spanning the gap. The CDR3 is CSARRGAYGTDTQYF. The CDR3 DNA reads TGCAGTGCTAGGAGGGGTGCTTATGGGACAGATACGCAGTATTTT.

The V and J genes are TRBV7-2 and TRBJ2-7; 8 bases align to TRBD1. The J segment lost 5 bases and the V segment lost 5 bases, leaving 8 bases of the junction unmatched. Germline CDR1 and CDR2: SGHTA and FQGNSA. The CDR3 loop spans 14 amino acids. The CDR3 DNA reads as TGTGCCAGCAGCAGGAGGACAGGGTTACACGAGCAGTACTTC. Translation: CASSRRTGLHEQYF.

V is TRBV29-1 and J is TRBJ1-2; D is undetermined. Germline V CDR1 and CDR2: SQVTM, ANQGSEA. The CDR3 length is 13 residues. V lost 4 bases to trimming and J lost 0 bases, with 9 bases between them. The DNA of the CDR3 is TGCAGCGTTGGTGGCAGAACTAACTATGGCTACACCTTC. It specifies CSVGGRTNYGYTF.

This chain joins TRBV10-3 and TRBJ2-3; TRBD1 or TRBD2 may be the D gene (5 bases each). Germline lookup yields CDR1 ENHRY and CDR2 SYGVKD. The CDR3 sequence is 15 residues long. Trimming pared 6 bases from V and 1 base from J, leaving 14 bases between. The CDR3 nucleotides read TGTGCCATCAGGGAGGACTGGGGCCGCACAGATACGCAGTATTTT. Its translation: CAIREDWGRTDTQYF.

This rearrangement joins TRBV4-1 to TRBJ2-4; D not resolved. Germline V gene lookup returns CDR1 MGHRA and CDR2 YSYEKL. Between the trimmed V and J ends, which lost 3 bases and 0 bases, there was a span of 9 bases. CDR3 length: 15 residues. CDR3 loop: CASSQLGLAKNIQYF. The CDR3 nucleotides read TGCGCCAGCAGCCAGTTGGGTCTAGCCAAAAACATTCAGTACTTC.

This chain links TRBV10-3 with TRBJ2-7; D gene uncertain. Germline CDR1 reads ENHRY; CDR2 reads SYGVKD. Trimming pared 2 bases from V and 4 bases from J, leaving 9 bases between. CDR3 length equals 13 residues. The CDR3 sequence is CAISEGPPYEQYF. In DNA form, the CDR3 reads TGTGCCATCAGTGAGGGACCTCCTTACGAGCAGTACTTC.

The chain recombines TRBV6-5 with TRBJ2-1; D uncertain. V lost 3 bases, J lost 0 bases, and 21 bases lay in between. The length of the CDR3 is 19 residues. The V gene's germline CDR1 is MNHEY and CDR2 SVGAGI. The CDR3 region has the DNA TGTGCCAGCAGTTATTTCCGTACTCGCGGCGGCAGCTCCTACAATGAGCAGTTCTTC. It encodes CASSYFRTRGGSSYNEQFF.

This chain uses TRBV3-1 with TRBJ2-1, with unresolved D. The CDR3 loop spans 13 amino acids. V lost 1 base and J 13 bases, leaving 14 bases between the germline ends. Germline lookup yields CDR1 LGHDT and CDR2 YNNKEL (reference sequence). In DNA form, the CDR3 reads TGTGCCAGCAGCCAAGGCTGGACGGCGATCCAGTTCTTC. It codes for CASSQGWTAIQFF.

The rearrangement joins TRBV9 to TRBJ2-1; D call uncertain. Germline V lookup: CDR1 SGDLS, CDR2 YYNGEE. The CDR3 totals 13 residues. V was clipped by 0 bases and J by 6 bases, with 7 bases between them. The DNA of the CDR3 is TGTGCCAGCAGCGTAGCCGGGCTCAATGAGCAGTTCTTC. This gives the protein CASSVAGLNEQFF.

The CDR3 spells CASLWNSGSYEQYF. The CDR3 region has the DNA TGTGCCAGCCTGTGGAACAGTGGAAGCTACGAGCAGTACTTC. The chain is built from TRBV2 and TRBJ2-7; D is unclear. The germline V gene has CDR1 SNHLY and CDR2 FYNNEI. V lost 8 bases, J lost 3 bases, and 17 bases lay in between. The CDR3 runs to 14 residues. The whole variable domain, filled in from reference TRBV2 and TRBJ2-7, reads EPEVTQTPSHQVTQMGQEVILRCVPISNHLYFYWYRQILGQKVEFLVSFYNNEISEKSEIFDDQFSVERPDGSNFTLKIRSTKLEDSAMYFCASLWNSGSYEQYFGPGTRLTVT.

This clonotype occurred once. The junction departs from the called germline gene at one end, perhaps through a read error. This sequence joins TRBV28 and TRBJ1-4; 9 nucleotides line up with TRBD1. Looked up from germline, CDR1 is MDHEN and CDR2 is SYDVKM. The CDR3 runs 11 residues. In DNA form, the CDR3 reads TGTGCCAGCACCCCCCGGGACAGGGTAATTTTT. Its translation: CASTPRDRVIF.

In its sample, this clonotype was seen once. The CDR3 sequence is CATALRLAVSNTGELFF. The CDR3 DNA reads as TGTGCCACCGCACTTCGACTAGCGGTCTCGAACACCGGGGAGCTGTTTTTT. The V call is TRBV7-8, the J call TRBJ2-2; 9 bases map to TRBD2. CDR1 and CDR2 (germline): SGHVS, FQNEAQ. CDR3 length: 17 residues. Trimming took 10 bases from V and 0 from J; bases not matched to a gene: 12.

The genes are TRBV29-1 and TRBJ1-1, with TRBD1 matching over 8 bases. The ends lost 7 bases at V and 5 bases at J; junction bases unmatched: 6. Germline-derived CDR1 and CDR2 are SQVTM and ANQGSEA. CDR3 length: 12 residues. CDR3 coding DNA: TGCAGCGGGTACAGGGGGGGGACTGAAGCTTTCTTT. Its protein is CSGYRGGTEAFF.

The chain has TRBV5-4 and TRBJ2-5, with D possibly being TRBD1 (6 bases). Looked up from germline, CDR1 is SGHNT and CDR2 is YYREEE (reference sequence). Trimming removed 2 bases from V and 5 bases from J, with 13 bases in between. The CDR3 consists of 14 residues. The chain's CDR3 is CASSFPGHGETQYF. The CDR3 DNA sequence: TGTGCCAGCAGCTTTCCGGGACACGGGGAGACCCAGTACTTC.

The sample holds one count of this clonotype. The V and J genes are TRBV6-5 and TRBJ1-2, with a weak D call TRBD1 (6 bases). Germline V gene sequence: CDR1 MNHEY, CDR2 SVGAGI. This CDR3 is built from 14 residues. V was trimmed by 6 bases and J by 5 bases, leaving 16 bases between them. This CDR3 reads CASRGGLQEYGYTF. CDR3 bases: TGTGCCAGCAGGGGGGGGCTGCAGGAGTATGGCTACACCTTC.

This chain joins TRBV2 and TRBJ2-1; D unresolved. CDR3 length: 15 amino acids. Germline V gene lookup returns CDR1 SNHLY and CDR2 FYNNEI. V was clipped by 3 bases and J by 6 bases, with 15 bases between them. This CDR3 reads CASSEERAGGNEQFF. The CDR3 nucleotides are TGTGCCAGCAGTGAGGAGCGAGCCGGCGGCAATGAGCAGTTCTTC.

The chain has TRBV7-6 and TRBJ2-3; possible D gene TRBD1, 6 bases. V was trimmed by 5 bases and J by 1 base, leaving 19 bases between them. The CDR3 totals 17 residues. Germline loops: CDR1 SGHVS, CDR2 FNYEAQ. The CDR3 here is CASSPALRPGGTDTQYF. DNA for the CDR3: TGTGCCAGCAGCCCGGCGCTCCGACCAGGGGGCACAGATACGCAGTATTTT.

This sequence joins TRBV9 and TRBJ1-2; D gene ambiguous. The CDR3 runs 14 residues. Germline values: CDR1 SGDLS, CDR2 YYNGEE. The V and J ends lost 0 bases and 7 bases respectively, with 13 bases between them. The CDR3 nucleotides are TGTGCCAGCAGCGTAGGGGCCGTTGAGGGTGGCTACACCTTC. It codes for CASSVGAVEGGYTF.

The chain uses TRBV28 and TRBJ2-4; weak D call: TRBD1 (5 bases). V lost 3 bases and J 4 bases, leaving 13 bases between the germline ends. Germline loops: CDR1 MDHEN, CDR2 SYDVKM. The CDR3 sequence is 15 residues long. CDR3 DNA sequence: TGTGCCAGCAGTTTGGGGCGTTGGACAAAAAACATTCAGTACTTC. Protein: CASSLGRWTKNIQYF. The complete variable domain, with remaining parts taken from reference TRBV28 and TRBJ2-4, reads DVKVTQSSRYLVKRTGEKVFLECVQDMDHENMFWYRQDPGLGLRLIYFSYDVKMKEKGDIPEGYSVSREKKERFSLILESASTNQTSMYLCASSLGRWTKNIQYFGAGTRLSVL.

The chain has TRBV12-3 or TRBV12-4 and TRBJ1-5; D unresolved. This CDR3 is built from 14 residues. V was pared by 8 bases and J by 8 bases, with 19 bases between. CDR3 residues: CASRAGLDNKPQHF. The CDR3 DNA reads TGTGCCAGCCGAGCGGGCCTAGATAATAAGCCCCAGCATTTT.

This rearrangement joins TRBV7-9 to TRBJ2-1; TRBD2 agrees at 8 bases. The J segment lost 0 bases and the V segment lost 3 bases, leaving 7 bases of the junction unmatched. The CDR3 is 17 residues long. Germline-derived CDR1 and CDR2 are SEHNR and FQNEAQ (reference sequence). CDR3 amino acids: CASSFYSGTSSYNEQFF. As DNA, the CDR3 is TGTGCCAGCAGCTTCTATAGCGGGACGAGCTCCTACAATGAGCAGTTCTTC.